What follows are 14 T cell receptor beta chains derived from one specimen sequenced in a study of beta chain features in type 1 diabetes. No antigen has been assigned to these receptors. Isolated RNA was reverse transcribed in full, so expressed TCRB transcripts were sequenced. Libraries were prepared by immunoSEQ multiplex PCR; TCRdb keeps only in-frame clonotypes and omits some of them. Altogether about 250,000 clones are present, about a tenth being singletons, with the ten largest covering more than 0.015%. Broader study findings: Shorter TCRB CDR3s, moderately but significantly so, marked every one of the four CD4+ subsets in Type 1 diabetes patients.

What was sequenced was naive CD4+ T cells from blood. The receptor source for this set is a man aged 30 to 45 with type 1 diabetes.

This clone has just a few counts. The chain uses TRBV4-3 and TRBJ1-2; 9 bases line up with TRBD1. CDR3 length equals 14 residues. Trimming cost V 4 bases and J 7 bases; bases outside gene matches: 7. Germline values: CDR1 LGHNA, CDR2 YSLEER. CDR3 bases: TGCGCCAGCAGCCGACGGGACAGGGCCGGTGGCTACACCTTC. Translated, it gives CASSRRDRAGGYTF.

This clone turned up a few times. The V and J genes are TRBV7-2 and TRBJ2-3; no reliable D call. The CDR3 totals 13 residues. CDR1 SGHTA and CDR2 FQGNSA come from the germline V gene. The V end was cut by 5 bases, the J end by 1 base, with 7 bases between. The chain's CDR3 is CASSRHGTDTQYF. CDR3 DNA: TGTGCCAGCAGCCGACATGGCACAGATACGCAGTATTTT. Full variable domain (missing parts from reference TRBV7-2 and TRBJ2-3): GAGVSQSPSNKVTEKGKDVELRCDPISGHTALYWYRQSLGQGLEFLIYFQGNSAPDKSGLPSDRFSAERTGGSVSTLTIQRTQQEDSAVYLCASSRHGTDTQYFGPGTRLTVL.

This clone has more than one count but fewer than ten. The rearrangement uses TRBV5-1 and TRBJ2-3; 10 bases agree with TRBD2. Germline V gives CDR1 SGHRS, CDR2 YFSETQ. Trimming at V came to 0 bases and at J to 0 bases, leaving 7 bases not matched to a gene. CDR3 length: 18 amino acids. The CDR3 reads CASSLVSSGGRSTDTQYF. The DNA for the CDR3 is TGCGCCAGCAGCTTGGTGTCTAGCGGGGGACGAAGCACAGATACGCAGTATTTT.

The V call is TRBV5-4, the J call TRBJ2-7, with D tentatively TRBD2 (5 bases). This CDR3 contains 13 residues. In germline, CDR1 is SGHNT, CDR2 YYREEE (reference sequence). Trimming took 0 bases from V and 6 from J, leaving 10 bases between them. CDR3 coding DNA: TGTGCCAGCAGCTTGGATCTCGAGGGCGAGCAGTACTTC. It codes for CASSLDLEGEQYF. The full variable domain, completed using reference TRBV5-4 and TRBJ2-7, is ETGVTQSPTHLIKTRGQQVTLRCSSQSGHNTVSWYQQALGQGPQFIFQYYREEENGRGNFPPRFSGLQFPNYSSELNVNALELDDSALYLCASSLDLEGEQYFGPGTRLTVT.

This chain joins TRBV9 and TRBJ1-2; TRBD1 might be the D (6 bases). Trimming pared 0 bases from V and 4 bases from J, leaving 13 bases between. Germline V gives CDR1 SGDLS, CDR2 YYNGEE. The CDR3 spans 15 residues. This chain's CDR3 is CASSVGGPRTYGYTF. CDR3 bases: TGTGCCAGCAGCGTAGGGGGGCCGCGTACCTATGGCTACACCTTC.

About this clone itself: In the same sample, other DNA sequences code for this CDR3. The gene calls are TRBV18 and TRBJ1-1; no reliable D call. This CDR3 comprises 13 residues. Germline V CDR1 and CDR2: KGHSH, LQKENI. Trimming cost V 3 bases and J 0 bases, with 5 bases left between them. CDR3 sequence: CASSPSLNTEAFF. As DNA, the CDR3 is TGTGCCAGCTCACCTAGCCTGAACACTGAAGCTTTCTTT.

This clone has only a few counts. The V call is TRBV25-1, the J call TRBJ1-5, with 8 bases that match TRBD1. Germline V gene lookup returns CDR1 MGHDK and CDR2 SYGVNS. Losses at the gene ends were 4 bases for V and 5 bases for J; bases not matched to a gene: 4. This CDR3 spans 14 amino acids. The CDR3 spells CASSGGQGYQPQHF. The CDR3 DNA reads TGTGCCAGCAGTGGAGGACAGGGATATCAGCCCCAGCATTTT.

This chain links TRBV11-2 with TRBJ2-1, with 9 bases lining up with TRBD2. V lost 5 bases to trimming and J lost 8 bases; unmatched junction nucleotides: 13. This CDR3 comprises 16 residues. In germline, CDR1 is SGHAT, CDR2 FQNNGV. For the CDR3, the DNA is TGTGCCAGCAGCCCCCTGCCGGGACTAGCTTTCGATGAGCAGTTCTTC. Protein sequence: CASSPLPGLAFDEQFF. The variable domain in full, completed from reference TRBV11-2 and TRBJ2-1, reads EAGVAQSPRYKIIEKRQSVAFWCNPISGHATLYWYQQILGQGPKLLIQFQNNGVVDDSQLPKDRFSAERLKGVDSTLKIQPAKLEDSAVYLCASSPLPGLAFDEQFFGPGTRLTVL.

A few counts support this clone. J is TRBJ1-2 and V is TRBV28; TRBD1 agrees at 8 bases. The CDR3 runs 16 residues. V shed 8 bases, J shed 6 bases, and the junction held 17 bases outside the gene matches. Germline V gives CDR1 MDHEN, CDR2 SYDVKM. The CDR3 here is CASSAPGQAGGNGYTF. The CDR3 DNA sequence: TGTGCCAGCTCCGCCCCGGGACAGGCCGGCGGCAATGGCTACACCTTC.

CDR3 sequence reads: CASQPLSGRNTEAFF. DNA of the CDR3: TGCGCCAGCCAGCCTCTTTCCGGGAGGAACACTGAAGCTTTCTTT. The V and J genes are TRBV5-1 and TRBJ1-1; D gene unclear. The germline gives CDR1 SGHRS, CDR2 YFSETQ. Trimming removed 7 bases from V and 1 base from J, with 17 bases in between. CDR3 length: 15 residues.

This clone was detected a few times. The chain couples TRBV15 to TRBJ1-1, with D hard to call. The V end was cut by 3 bases, the J end by 1 base, with 9 bases between. The CDR3 extends over 14 amino acids. Germline CDR1 is LNHNV and CDR2 is YYDKDF (reference sequence). CDR3 amino acids: CATSSPGENTEAFF. The CDR3 region has the DNA TGTGCCACCAGCAGCCCCGGGGAGAACACTGAAGCTTTCTTT.

There are a few counts of this clone. This chain joins TRBV6-5 and TRBJ1-1, with 8 nucleotides matching TRBD1. V was clipped by 8 bases and J by 6 bases; unmatched bases: 8. The CDR3 length is 13 residues. Germline CDR1 MNHEY, CDR2 SVGAGI. The CDR3 coding sequence is TGTGCCAGCGGGGGACAGGTGGGACCTGAAGCTTTCTTT. This gives the protein CASGGQVGPEAFF.

This clone has only a few counts. This rearrangement joins TRBV6-5 to TRBJ2-3; possible D gene TRBD2, 5 bases. The CDR3 covers 13 residues. CDR1 and CDR2 from the germline V gene are MNHEY and SVGAGI. With 6 bases removed from V and 0 bases from J, the gap between germline ends came to 7 bases. This CDR3 is CASREESTDTQYF. Here the CDR3 DNA reads TGTGCCAGCAGGGAGGAGAGCACAGATACGCAGTATTTT.

This CDR3 reads CASSEISAGADTQYF. CDR3 nucleotides: TGTGCCAGCAGTGAGATATCAGCGGGCGCAGATACGCAGTATTTT. The genes are TRBV9 and TRBJ2-3, with D perhaps TRBD2 (6 bases). Germline values: CDR1 SGDLS, CDR2 YYNGEE. Between the trimmed V and J ends, which lost 5 bases and 4 bases, there was a span of 17 bases. The CDR3 consists of 15 residues.